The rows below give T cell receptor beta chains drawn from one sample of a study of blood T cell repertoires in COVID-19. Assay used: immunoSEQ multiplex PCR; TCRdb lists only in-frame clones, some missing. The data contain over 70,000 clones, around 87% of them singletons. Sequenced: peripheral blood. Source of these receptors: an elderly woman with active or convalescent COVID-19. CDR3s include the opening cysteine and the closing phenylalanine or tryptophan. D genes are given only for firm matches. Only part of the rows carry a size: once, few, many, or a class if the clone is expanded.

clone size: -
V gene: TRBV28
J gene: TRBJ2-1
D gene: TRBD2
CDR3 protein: CASSLLIAGGPSLKNEQFF
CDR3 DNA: TGTGCCAGCAGCTTACTAATAGCGGGAGGGCCTAGCTTGAAGAATGAGCAGTTCTTC

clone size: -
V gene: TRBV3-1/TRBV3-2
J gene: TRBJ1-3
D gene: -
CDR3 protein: CASSQGSGRNTIYF
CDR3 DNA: TGTGCCAGCAGCCAGGGGAGTGGTAGAAACACCATATATTTT

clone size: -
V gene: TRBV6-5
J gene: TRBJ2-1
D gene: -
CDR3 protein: CASSYSILVGYNEQFF
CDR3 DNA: TGTGCCAGCAGTTACTCGATCTTAGTCGGCTACAATGAGCAGTTCTTC

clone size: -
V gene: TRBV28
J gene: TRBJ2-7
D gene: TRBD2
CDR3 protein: CASSSLGGRANYEQYF
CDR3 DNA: TGTGCCAGCAGTTCCCTCGGCGGGAGGGCCAACTACGAGCAGTACTTC

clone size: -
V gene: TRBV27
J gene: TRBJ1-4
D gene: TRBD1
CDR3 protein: CASSLNRGNEKLFF
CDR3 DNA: TGTGCCAGCAGTTTAAACAGGGGTAATGAAAAACTGTTTTTT

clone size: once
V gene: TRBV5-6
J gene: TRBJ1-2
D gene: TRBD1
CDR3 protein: CASSLTGGDGYTF
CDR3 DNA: TGTGCCAGCAGCCTGACAGGGGGCGATGGCTACACCTTC

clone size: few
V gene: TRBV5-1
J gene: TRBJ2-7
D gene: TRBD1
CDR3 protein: CASSATGGGEQYF
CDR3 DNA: TGCGCCAGCAGCGCCACAGGGGGCGGTGAGCAGTACTTC

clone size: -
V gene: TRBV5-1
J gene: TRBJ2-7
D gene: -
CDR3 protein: CASARTDPYEQYF
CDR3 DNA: TGCGCCAGCGCACGGACAGATCCCTACGAGCAGTACTTC

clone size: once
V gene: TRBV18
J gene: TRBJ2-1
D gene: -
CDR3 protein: CASSPQTNEQFF
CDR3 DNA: TGTGCCAGCTCACCACAGACTAATGAGCAGTTCTTC

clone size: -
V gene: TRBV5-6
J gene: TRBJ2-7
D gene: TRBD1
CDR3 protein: CASSWGQGAREQYF
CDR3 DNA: TGTGCCAGCAGCTGGGGACAGGGGGCGAGAGAGCAGTACTTC

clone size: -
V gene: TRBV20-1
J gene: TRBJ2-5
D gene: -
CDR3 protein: CSARLTETQYF
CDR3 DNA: TGCAGTGCTAGGTTGACTGAGACCCAGTACTTC

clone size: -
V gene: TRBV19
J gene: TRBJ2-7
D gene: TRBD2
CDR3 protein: CASRRTGGNSYEQYF
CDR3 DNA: TGTGCCAGTAGACGAACGGGGGGGAACTCCTACGAGCAGTACTTC

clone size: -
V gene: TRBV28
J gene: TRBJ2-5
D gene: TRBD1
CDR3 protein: CASSLPQGARRGKTQYF
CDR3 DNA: TGTGCCAGCAGTTTACCCCAGGGGGCGCGGAGGGGAAAGACCCAGTACTTC

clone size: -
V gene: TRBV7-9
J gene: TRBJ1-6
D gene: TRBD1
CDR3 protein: CASSGQGRSYNSPLHF
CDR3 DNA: TGTGCCAGCAGTGGACAGGGGCGCTCCTATAATTCACCCCTCCACTTT

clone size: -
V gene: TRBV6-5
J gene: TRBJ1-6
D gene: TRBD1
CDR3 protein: CASCNRGHSPLHF
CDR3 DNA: TGTGCCAGCTGTAACAGGGGGCATTCACCCCTCCACTTT

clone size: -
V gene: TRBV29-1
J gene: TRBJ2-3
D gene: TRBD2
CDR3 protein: CRGAWRRTSGSPSTDTQYF
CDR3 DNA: TGCAGGGGGGCCTGGAGGCGGACTAGCGGGAGCCCAAGCACAGATACGCAGTATTTT

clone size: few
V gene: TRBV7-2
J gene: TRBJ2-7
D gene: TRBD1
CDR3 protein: CASSSSPGQNYEQYF
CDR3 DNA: TGTGCCAGCAGCTCGAGTCCGGGACAGAACTACGAGCAGTACTTC